The source of this T cell receptor beta chain is a study of T cell responses to AZD1222 COVID-19 vaccine. Germline V gene sequence: CDR1 KGHSH, CDR2 LQKENI. V dropped 7 bases and J dropped 4 bases, with 16 bases sitting between them. The CDR3 extends over 15 amino acids. Measured with immunoSEQ multiplex PCR; TCRdb has only the in-frame clones, and not every one. Counted here are some 130,000 clones, roughly 93% occurring once; the ten biggest clones make up approximately 6.8%. It was second doses at about 4 or about 12 weeks that were pooled. The clonotype was recovered from an adult who received the AZD1222 COVID-19 vaccine. This specimen consisted of peripheral blood, obtained 28 days after the second AZD1222 dose. V is TRBV18 and J is TRBJ2-2, with D possibly matching TRBD2 (6 bases). CDR3 region: CASLVRRGSTGELFF. CDR3 nucleotide sequence: TGTGCCAGCTTAGTGAGACGGGGGAGCACCGGGGAGCTGTTTTTT.